Below are 2 T cell receptor beta chains sequenced from a single sample in a study of blood T cell repertoires in COVID-19. Sequenced by immunoSEQ multiplex PCR; TCRdb stores in-frame clones only, minus some. The sample yields some 93,000 clones, 86% seen once. Material for sequencing was peripheral blood. The receptors were gathered from a man aged 55 to 70 with acute or convalescent COVID-19.

The rearrangement links TRBV7-6 to TRBJ2-7; D perhaps matches TRBD2 (5 bases). Per germline, CDR1 SGHVS and CDR2 FNYEAQ. The CDR3 is 14 amino acids. With 0 bases removed from V and 6 bases from J, the gap between germline ends came to 12 bases. CDR3 sequence reads: CASSLAVGVGEQYF. CDR3 nucleotide sequence: TGTGCCAGCAGCTTAGCGGTGGGAGTGGGCGAGCAGTACTTC.

This rearrangement joins TRBV5-1 to TRBJ2-1; D may be TRBD1 (6 bases). From germline, CDR1 is SGHRS and CDR2 YFSETQ. V shed 1 base and J shed 5 bases, with 16 bases lying between them. The CDR3 spans 16 residues. CDR3 nucleotides: TGCGCCAGCAGCTTGTTCCCAGGGGAACTGAACAATGAGCAGTTCTTC. Its translation: CASSLFPGELNNEQFF.